This T cell receptor (beta chain) was retrieved from a study of human T cells and chemical hapten exposure. Study-level points and caveats: Patch test score was positively correlated with the counts of TCRs that had expanded at PT1. Sensitization with DPC brought no change to TCRs above 1 in 1000 in frequency.

This clonotype was recorded many times. The antigen is unknown. Time point here: patch test 3, about 24 weeks after DPC sensitization. Documented treatment: therapeutic diphenylcyclopropenone sensitization with weekly scalp DPC. TCRdb reprocessed the RACE reads with MiXCR, giving one entry per CDR3 protein. Of approximately 80,000 distinct CDR3 sequences in the sample, 10% to 15% were seen once. Germline CDR1 is MNHNS and CDR2 is SASEGT. Losses at the gene ends were 11 bases for V and 2 bases for J; bases not matched to a gene: 5. This CDR3 region has 13 residues. The TCR originated in a woman aged 45-65 years with alopecia areata. Some clones in this sample may be carry-over from other donors' samples. This chain connects TRBV6-1 to TRBJ2-3, with 9 nucleotides matching TRBD2. Specimen: whole blood, collected in connection with sensitization to the hapten diphenylcyclopropenone (DPC). CDR3 region: CASRLAATDTQYF. DNA for the CDR3: TGTGCCTCGCGACTAGCGGCCACAGATACGCAGTATTTT.